The rows below give T cell receptor beta chains drawn from one sample of a study of blood T cell repertoires in COVID-19. Produced via immunoSEQ multiplex PCR; TCRdb's table is partial and in-frame only. The sample includes about 320,000 clones, about 82% of them seen just once. The specimen sequenced was peripheral blood. All receptors derive from a woman in her forties or fifties with acute or convalescent COVID-19. The CDR3 runs from the conserved cysteine through the conserved F or W. D genes are given only for firm matches. Only part of the rows carry a size: once, few, many, or a class if the clone is expanded.

abundance: NA
d_gene: TRBD2
v_gene: TRBV18
j_gene: TRBJ2-7
CDR3nt: TGTGCCAGCTCACCAAAACTAGCGGGAGCTTTCGAGCAGTACTTC
CDR3aa: CASSPKLAGAFEQYF

abundance: NA
d_gene: TRBD2
v_gene: TRBV6-5
j_gene: TRBJ2-5
CDR3nt: TGTGCCAGCACCGGGGGGTTGATGGAGACCCAGTACTTC
CDR3aa: CASTGGLMETQYF

abundance: NA
d_gene: TRBD2
v_gene: TRBV9
j_gene: TRBJ2-7
CDR3nt: TGTGCCAGCAGCCCCGAGCTAGCGGGAGGGTACGAGCAGTACTTC
CDR3aa: CASSPELAGGYEQYF

abundance: NA
d_gene: NA
v_gene: TRBV19
j_gene: TRBJ2-6
CDR3nt: TGTGCCAGTAGTATGGAGCCCAGCTCTGGGGCCAACGTCCTGACTTTC
CDR3aa: CASSMEPSSGANVLTF

abundance: NA
d_gene: NA
v_gene: TRBV7-9
j_gene: TRBJ1-3
CDR3nt: TGTGCCAGCAGCTGGCGCGGGGCTGAAAACACCATATATTTT
CDR3aa: CASSWRGAENTIYF

abundance: NA
d_gene: TRBD1
v_gene: TRBV14
j_gene: TRBJ2-3
CDR3nt: TGTGCCAGCAGCCAGTTCCGGGACAGTGGTACAGATACGCAGTATTTT
CDR3aa: CASSQFRDSGTDTQYF

abundance: NA
d_gene: TRBD1
v_gene: TRBV4-2
j_gene: TRBJ1-5
CDR3nt: TGTGCCAGCAGCTCGACAGGGGGAAACGATCAGCCCCAGCATTTT
CDR3aa: CASSSTGGNDQPQHF

abundance: NA
d_gene: TRBD2
v_gene: TRBV9
j_gene: TRBJ2-5
CDR3nt: TGTGCCAGCAGCGTAGCTTACGGGAGGGACCCGGAGACCCAGTACTTC
CDR3aa: CASSVAYGRDPETQYF

abundance: once
d_gene: NA
v_gene: TRBV27
j_gene: TRBJ2-1
CDR3nt: TGTGCCAGCAGTCACCACCCCCCATCGGGTGAGCAGTTCTTC
CDR3aa: CASSHHPPSGEQFF

abundance: NA
d_gene: TRBD2
v_gene: TRBV24-1
j_gene: TRBJ2-3
CDR3nt: TGTGCCACCAGTGATCCGCAGCGGGAGCGCACAGATACGCAGTATTTT
CDR3aa: CATSDPQRERTDTQYF

abundance: NA
d_gene: NA
v_gene: TRBV6-6
j_gene: TRBJ1-2
CDR3nt: TGTGCCAGCAGTTACTCGGCAGGGGCGCCGAAATATGGCTACACCTTC
CDR3aa: CASSYSAGAPKYGYTF

abundance: few
d_gene: NA
v_gene: TRBV18
j_gene: TRBJ1-5
CDR3nt: TGTGCCAGCTCACCACGGCAGGGCAATCAGCCCCAGCATTTT
CDR3aa: CASSPRQGNQPQHF

abundance: NA
d_gene: TRBD2
v_gene: TRBV5-1
j_gene: TRBJ2-2
CDR3nt: TGCGCCAGCAGCTTGAGACTAGCGGACACCGGGGAGCTGTTTTTT
CDR3aa: CASSLRLADTGELFF

abundance: once
d_gene: NA
v_gene: TRBV9
j_gene: TRBJ1-4
CDR3nt: TGTGCCAGCAGCGACCAACAGGGATTTAATGAAAAACTGTTTTTT
CDR3aa: CASSDQQGFNEKLFF

abundance: NA
d_gene: NA
v_gene: TRBV27
j_gene: TRBJ1-4
CDR3nt: TGTGCCAGCAGACGGACGGGAGCAACTAATGAAAAACTGTTTTTT
CDR3aa: CASRRTGATNEKLFF

abundance: NA
d_gene: TRBD1
v_gene: TRBV12-3/TRBV12-4
j_gene: TRBJ1-6
CDR3nt: TGTGCCAGCAGTGGAACAGGGGAAGCACCCCTCCACTTT
CDR3aa: CASSGTGEAPLHF

abundance: NA
d_gene: TRBD2
v_gene: TRBV5-5
j_gene: TRBJ2-1
CDR3nt: TGTGCCAGCAGCTCCACTAGCGGGAATTCCTACAATGAGCAGTTCTTC
CDR3aa: CASSSTSGNSYNEQFF

abundance: NA
d_gene: TRBD1
v_gene: TRBV19
j_gene: TRBJ1-4
CDR3nt: TGTGCCAGTAGTGAGGACAGGGTCAATGAAAAACTGTTTTTT
CDR3aa: CASSEDRVNEKLFF

abundance: once
d_gene: NA
v_gene: TRBV19
j_gene: TRBJ2-7
CDR3nt: TGTGCCAGTAGTACCAGGGGCTACGAGCAGTACTTC
CDR3aa: CASSTRGYEQYF

abundance: NA
d_gene: NA
v_gene: TRBV12-3/TRBV12-4
j_gene: TRBJ2-2
CDR3nt: TGTGCCAGCAGGATAGCGGTTACCGGGGAGCTGTTTTTT
CDR3aa: CASRIAVTGELFF

abundance: NA
d_gene: TRBD2
v_gene: TRBV28
j_gene: TRBJ2-3
CDR3nt: TGTGCCAGCAGTGCTAGGAGTAGAGCGGGAGCCACAGATACGCAGTATTTT
CDR3aa: CASSARSRAGATDTQYF

abundance: once
d_gene: NA
v_gene: TRBV7-2
j_gene: TRBJ2-7
CDR3nt: TGTGCCAGCGGGGCAGGGTATGCCGAGCAGTACTTC
CDR3aa: CASGAGYAEQYF

abundance: NA
d_gene: NA
v_gene: TRBV6-6
j_gene: TRBJ2-7
CDR3nt: TGTGCCAGCAGTCCCATGGACAGCCCCTACGAGCAGTACTTC
CDR3aa: CASSPMDSPYEQYF

abundance: NA
d_gene: TRBD1
v_gene: TRBV2
j_gene: TRBJ1-4
CDR3nt: TGTGCCAGCAGGGATCCGGGACAGGGATTGGATGAAAAACTGTTTTTT
CDR3aa: CASRDPGQGLDEKLFF

abundance: NA
d_gene: TRBD1
v_gene: TRBV6-5
j_gene: TRBJ1-2
CDR3nt: TGTGCCAGCATCAGAGGGACAGCTGACGGCGGAGGCTACACCTTC
CDR3aa: CASIRGTADGGGYTF

abundance: NA
d_gene: NA
v_gene: TRBV24-1
j_gene: TRBJ2-2
CDR3nt: TGTGCCACCAGTGATTTGAGGGGCCGCACCGGGGAGCTGTTTTTT
CDR3aa: CATSDLRGRTGELFF

abundance: NA
d_gene: TRBD1
v_gene: TRBV30
j_gene: TRBJ2-7
CDR3nt: TGTGCCTGGAATAGACAGGGGGGGGCCTACGAGCAGTACTTC
CDR3aa: CAWNRQGGAYEQYF

abundance: NA
d_gene: NA
v_gene: TRBV29-1
j_gene: TRBJ1-2
CDR3nt: TGCAGCGTTTCACGGACAGACTATGGCTACACCTTC
CDR3aa: CSVSRTDYGYTF

abundance: NA
d_gene: NA
v_gene: TRBV29-1
j_gene: TRBJ1-5
CDR3nt: TGCAGCGTTGCCCGGGGTTGGGATCAGCCCCAGCATTTT
CDR3aa: CSVARGWDQPQHF

abundance: NA
d_gene: TRBD2
v_gene: TRBV6-1
j_gene: TRBJ2-3
CDR3nt: TGTGCCAGCAGTGCGACGGGACTAGCGGGACCCGGAGGCACAGATACGCAGTATTTT
CDR3aa: CASSATGLAGPGGTDTQYF

abundance: NA
d_gene: TRBD2
v_gene: TRBV18
j_gene: TRBJ2-7
CDR3nt: TGTGCCAGCTCAGGGACTAGCGGGAGTGGCGAGCAGTACTTC
CDR3aa: CASSGTSGSGEQYF

abundance: once
d_gene: NA
v_gene: TRBV2
j_gene: TRBJ2-3
CDR3nt: TGTGCCAGCAGGGAGACTAGAACAGATACGCAGTATTTT
CDR3aa: CASRETRTDTQYF

abundance: NA
d_gene: TRBD1
v_gene: TRBV6-1
j_gene: TRBJ2-1
CDR3nt: TGTGCCAGCAGTGAAGCTGGACAGGGAGGTGAGCAGTTCTTC
CDR3aa: CASSEAGQGGEQFF

abundance: NA
d_gene: NA
v_gene: TRBV10-3
j_gene: TRBJ2-3
CDR3nt: TGTGCCATCAGTGAGTCGATCCCGCAGGGTTCGACAGATACGCAGTATTTT
CDR3aa: CAISESIPQGSTDTQYF